This note documents a single T cell receptor beta chain sequence. No antigen is known for it. Donors came from a validation cohort of approximately 110 subjects, distinct from the first 666-subject cohort. The data stem from a study of cytomegalovirus exposure and HLA in healthy donors. Findings of the study overall: Many donors shared some public TCRs, even though most TCR sequences were rare. Listed as cytomegalovirus-associated were 150 or so TCR beta chains. One later analysis, an examination of the roughly 110 validation repertoires, found that first-cohort TCR clusters tended to co-occur in them.

Trimming took off 7 bases at V and 0 bases at J, with 6 bases between the two ends. The CDR3 consists of 12 residues. CDR1 MDHEN and CDR2 SYDVKM come from the germline V gene. The method was immunoSEQ multiplex PCR; TCRdb's version includes in-frame clones alone and lacks a portion of them. The sample yields about 330,000 clones, around 90% seen once. This chain connects TRBV28 to TRBJ1-1; no reliable D call. This sequence was found in a woman between 25 and 40 years old in good health and CMV-seropositive. Sample: PBMCs. The CDR3 sequence: CASNPMNTEAFF. CDR3 in DNA: TGTGCCAGCAACCCCATGAACACTGAAGCTTTCTTT.